The next 26 T cell receptor beta chains were all read from a single sample in a study of vaccination and CD4 T cells after COVID-19 (dated 2022 in TCRdb). This specimen's treatment or condition label, interpreted: roughly 11-day PBMC culture with coronavirus spike peptide pools or control peptides (ViraFEST assay). CD4+ T cells from unexposed donors were collected before the COVID-19 pandemic (2011-2018). Receptors were amplified or captured by PCR. For sequencing, an Illumina iSeq 100 was employed. At the Johns Hopkins FTIC core, DNA from the cultured CD4+ T cells underwent TCR sequencing with the Oncomine TCR Beta short-read assay. TCRdb took the public reads, trimmed them with fastp at Q25, ran MiXCR for clone calling and kept in-frame beta chains. Identical CDR3 proteins give one entry, which carries the most common genes and DNA. For this sample the table gives 7,000 or so distinct CDR3 sequences, of which around 46% were detected only once. Of the sample, about 25% is held by the ten largest clones.

Their cognate antigens are unknown. The sample was CD4+ T cells from blood, cultured in vitro. Receptors originate from a human donor in good health.

J is TRBJ1-4 and V is TRBV15; 7 nucleotides match TRBD1. This CDR3 has 15 residues. CDR1 is LNHNV, CDR2 YYDKDF, per germline (reference sequence). V lost 3 bases and J lost 10; bases outside the gene matches: 11. Here the CDR3 DNA reads TGTGCCACCAGCAGGGCACCAGGGGGAATCGGAAAACTGTTTTTT. Encoded protein: CATSRAPGGIGKLFF.

This clonotype showed up just once. The rearrangement links TRBV7-9 to TRBJ2-5, with 10 nucleotides matching TRBD1. The germline CDR1 and CDR2 sequences are SEHNR and FQNEAQ (reference sequence). This CDR3 has 15 amino acids. Trimming took 5 bases from V and 2 from J; bases not matched to a gene: 5. The chain's CDR3 is CASSRGQGNQETQYF. CDR3 bases: TGTGCCAGCAGCAGGGGACAGGGGAATCAAGAGACCCAGTACTTC.

This chain joins TRBV14 and TRBJ2-6; D ambiguous. The ends were cut back, 0 bases at V and 2 bases at J, with 11 bases in the middle. Germline CDR1 is SGHDN and CDR2 is FVKESK. The CDR3 spans 17 residues. Written as DNA, the CDR3 is TGTGCCAGCAGCCAAGAACCAGGCTTGGCTGGGGCCAACGTCCTGACTTTC. Translating it yields CASSQEPGLAGANVLTF.

This clonotype has just a few counts. The chain uses TRBV20-1 and TRBJ2-7; 7 nucleotides align to TRBD2. V lost 2 bases, J lost 2 bases, and 3 bases stayed unmatched. CDR1 is DFQATT, CDR2 SNEGSKA, per germline (reference sequence). The CDR3 spans 13 residues. CDR3 coding DNA: TGCAGTGCTAGAAGCGGGGCGACCTACGAGCAGTACTTC. Translating it yields CSARSGATYEQYF.

J is TRBJ2-1 and V is TRBV7-6, with D unclear. The CDR3 contains 15 residues. Trimming took off 1 base at V and 9 bases at J, with 16 bases between the two ends. Germline V CDR1 and CDR2: SGHVS, FNYEAQ. The CDR3 region is CASSLVVVGSSEQFF. CDR3 DNA sequence: TGTGCCAGCAGCTTAGTAGTGGTAGGGTCAAGTGAGCAGTTCTTC. Based on the CDR3 plus reference TRBV7-6 and TRBJ2-1, the full variable domain is GAGVSQSPRYKVTKRGQDVALRCDPISGHVSLYWYRQALGQGPEFLTYFNYEAQQDKSGLPNDRFSAERPEGSISTLTIQRTEQRDSAMYRCASSLVVVGSSEQFFGPGTRLTVL.

This chain uses TRBV7-2 with TRBJ2-6; TRBD2 is a possible D gene (7 bases). The CDR3 extends over 19 amino acids. The ends were cut back, 2 bases at V and 4 bases at J, with 21 bases in the middle. The germline gives CDR1 SGHTA, CDR2 FQGNSA. CDR3 protein: CASSLLRYGGRAGANVLTF. Here the CDR3 DNA reads TGTGCCAGCAGCTTACTCCGCTACGGGGGGCGGGCAGGGGCCAACGTCCTGACTTTC. Filled out from reference TRBV7-2 and TRBJ2-6, the complete variable domain reads GAGVSQSPSNKVTEKGKDVELRCDPISGHTALYWYRQSLGQGLEFLIYFQGNSAPDKSGLPSDRFSAERTGGSVSTLTIQRTQQEDSAVYLCASSLLRYGGRAGANVLTFGAGSRLTVL.

The V call is TRBV5-5, the J call TRBJ1-5; 7 positions match TRBD1. Looked up from germline, CDR1 is SGHKS and CDR2 is YYEKEE (reference sequence). This CDR3 has 16 amino acids. Trimming removed 4 bases from V and 3 bases from J; junction bases left unmatched: 10. The CDR3 sequence: CASSRTGVENNQPQHF. CDR3 in DNA: TGTGCCAGCAGCCGTACAGGGGTAGAGAACAATCAGCCCCAGCATTTT.

The table lists this clonotype with a count of one. The chain combines TRBV6-2 or TRBV6-3 with TRBJ2-7, with D perhaps matching TRBD1 (7 bases). CDR1 MNHEY and CDR2 SVGEGT come from the germline V gene. The CDR3 extends over 14 amino acids. Trimming took off 10 bases at V and 3 bases at J, with 19 bases between the two ends. The CDR3 nucleotides are TGTGCCACCGAAGACAGGGACTCTATCTACGAGCAGTACTTC. Translated, it gives CATEDRDSIYEQYF.

This clonotype was found a few times. The rearrangement uses TRBV6-1 and TRBJ2-7; TRBD1 agrees at 7 bases. Germline V CDR1 and CDR2: MNHNS, SASEGT. V shed 5 bases, J shed 3 bases, and the junction held 13 bases outside the gene matches. This CDR3 comprises 16 residues. CDR3 DNA: TGTGCCAGCAGTCCCCCCCCAGGGACAGCATTCTACGAGCAGTACTTC. Its protein product is CASSPPPGTAFYEQYF.

This clonotype came up a few times. The gene calls are TRBV7-2 and TRBJ2-5, with D maybe TRBD2 (7 bases). The V end was cut by 5 bases, the J end by 5 bases, with 18 bases between. The CDR3 is 15 amino acids. CDR1 is SGHTA and CDR2 is FQGNSA in the germline V gene. CDR3 coding DNA: TGTGCCAGCAGCAAAAGGGGGGGGCTCAGGGAGACCCAGTACTTC. Translating it yields CASSKRGGLRETQYF.

This chain connects TRBV5-4 to TRBJ2-1, with 15 bases aligning to TRBD2. The CDR3 totals 16 residues. Germline V lookup: CDR1 SGHNT, CDR2 YYREEE (reference sequence). V shed 4 bases and J 5 bases; nucleotides not matched to a gene: 4. Here the CDR3 DNA reads TGTGCCAGCAGCATAGGGACTAGCGGGAGGAACAATGAGCAGTTCTTC. Its protein product is CASSIGTSGRNNEQFF.

This clonotype was counted only a few times. The chain uses TRBV12-3 or TRBV12-4 and TRBJ1-6; D is uncertain. V lost 3 bases and J 19 bases, leaving 16 bases between the germline ends. The CDR3 loop spans 12 amino acids. The CDR3 region has the DNA TGTGCCAGCAGTTTGAATAGCCAAGGCCTGCACTTT. This encodes CASSLNSQGLHF.

V and J are TRBV4-2 and TRBJ1-1, with D uncertain. There are 18 residues in the CDR3. Trimming removed 4 bases at V and 5 bases at J, with 26 bases between. The germline V gene encodes CDR1 LGHNA and CDR2 YNFKEQ. The CDR3 loop is CASSPETLGPGGKTEAFF. The CDR3 coding sequence is TGTGCCAGCAGCCCAGAAACATTAGGCCCGGGAGGGAAGACTGAAGCTTTCTTT.

The table lists this clonotype with a few counts. V is TRBV6-1 and J is TRBJ2-7; 11 positions match TRBD2. After removal of 6 bases from V and 7 bases from J, the junction contained 11 bases not matched to a gene. The CDR3 covers 15 residues. Germline V gives CDR1 MNHNS, CDR2 SASEGT. The CDR3 spells CASSGSGREIVEQYF. CDR3 DNA: TGTGCCAGCAGCGGTAGCGGGAGGGAAATTGTTGAGCAGTACTTC.

This chain links TRBV19 with TRBJ1-2; 7 nucleotides agree with TRBD1. The CDR3 totals 14 residues. V lost 5 bases to trimming and J lost 7 bases; unmatched junction nucleotides: 10. Germline V gene sequence: CDR1 LNHDA, CDR2 SQIVND (reference sequence). In nucleotides, the CDR3 is TGTGCCAGTAGTCTAAGACAGGGATCGGGTGGCTACACCTTC. This gives the protein CASSLRQGSGGYTF.

This clonotype was seen only a few times. The rearrangement joins TRBV11-3 to TRBJ2-5; D possibly corresponds to TRBD1 (6 bases). The CDR3 is 12 residues long. The germline gives CDR1 SGHNT, CDR2 YENEEA. With 3 bases removed from V and 4 bases from J, the gap between germline ends came to 6 bases. The CDR3 bases are TGTGCCAGCAGCTTGGGGGCAGAGACCCAGTACTTC. As protein: CASSLGAETQYF.

V is TRBV12-3 or TRBV12-4 and J is TRBJ1-1; D perhaps matches TRBD1 (5 bases). With 3 bases removed from V and 4 bases from J, the gap between germline ends came to 15 bases. The CDR3 loop spans 15 amino acids. CDR3 coding DNA: TGTGCCAGCAGTTTGATTGATCCCGGGGCCACTGAAGCTTTCTTT. Residues: CASSLIDPGATEAFF.

CDR3 DNA: TGCGCCAGCAGCCAAGAGGCTAGCGCGAGCTACGAGCAGTACTTC. Translating gives CASSQEASASYEQYF. The rearrangement links TRBV4-1 to TRBJ2-7, with D tentatively TRBD2 (6 bases). Germline lookup yields CDR1 MGHRA and CDR2 YSYEKL. Between the trimmed V and J ends, which lost 0 bases and 3 bases, there was a span of 12 bases. This CDR3 spans 15 amino acids.

This chain uses TRBV6-5 with TRBJ2-1; the D is unclear. The ends were cut back, 2 bases at V and 7 bases at J, with 6 bases in the middle. This CDR3 region has 12 residues. In germline, CDR1 is MNHEY, CDR2 SVGAGI. The CDR3 nucleotides are TGTGCCAGCAGTTACATCGGGAATGAGCAGTTCTTC. The encoded protein is CASSYIGNEQFF.

Only a few counts were recorded for this clonotype. This chain connects TRBV6-5 to TRBJ1-5; D is possibly TRBD1 (5 bases). The CDR3 runs to 15 residues. Germline lookup yields CDR1 MNHEY and CDR2 SVGAGI. V was cut by 0 bases and J by 0 bases, with 6 bases left in between. The CDR3 nucleotides read TGTGCCAGCAGTTACTCTGGGGCTAGCAATCAGCCCCAGCATTTT. Protein product: CASSYSGASNQPQHF.

This clonotype occurred a few times. V gene TRBV7-2 combines with J gene TRBJ1-5; no definite D call. The CDR3 spans 13 residues. The germline V and J ends were trimmed by 5 bases and 6 bases, with 11 bases remaining between them. CDR1 SGHTA and CDR2 FQGNSA come from the germline V gene. CDR3 residues: CASSPPTGQPQHF. The CDR3 coding sequence is TGTGCCAGCAGCCCCCCGACCGGTCAGCCCCAGCATTTT.

This clonotype was counted a single time. The chain is built from TRBV20-1 and TRBJ2-1; TRBD2 agrees at 9 bases. Per the germline V gene, CDR1 is DFQATT and CDR2 is SNEGSKA (reference sequence). The CDR3 contains 15 residues. Losses at the gene ends were 1 base for V and 4 bases for J; bases not matched to a gene: 5. In nucleotides, the CDR3 is TGCAGTGCTAGAGCCTTAGCGGGGGTGTACAATGAGCAGTTCTTC. Translated: CSARALAGVYNEQFF.

V is TRBV20-1 and J is TRBJ2-5, with a possible D match to TRBD2 (6 bases). This CDR3 spans 13 amino acids. Trimming stripped 4 bases from V and 5 bases from J, with 14 bases between. The V gene's germline CDR1 is DFQATT and CDR2 SNEGSKA (reference sequence). CDR3 nucleotide sequence: TGCAGTGCTATGCTAGCGTCTGCGGAGACCCAGTACTTC. Translating it yields CSAMLASAETQYF.

The gene calls are TRBV12-3 or TRBV12-4 and TRBJ1-2; D not resolved. The CDR3 runs to 15 residues. V lost 5 bases, J lost 8 bases, and 21 bases lay in between. The CDR3 DNA reads as TGTGCCAGCAGTCCCCTTGAGCGTGCCTTTGGAGGCTACACCTTC. This codes for CASSPLERAFGGYTF.

The V gene is TRBV27, the J gene TRBJ1-2; the D is unclear. Germline CDR1 is MNHEY and CDR2 is SMNVEV (reference sequence). V was pared by 6 bases and J by 8 bases, with 16 bases between. The CDR3 has 13 residues. The CDR3 loop reads CASSLLATGGYTF. The CDR3, as DNA: TGTGCCAGCAGCCTGCTGGCAACTGGGGGCTACACCTTC.

This chain uses TRBV7-2 with TRBJ2-6; either TRBD1 or TRBD2 may fit D (5 bases each). The CDR3 covers 17 residues. The germline gives CDR1 SGHTA, CDR2 FQGNSA. V lost 5 bases to trimming and J lost 5 bases, with 19 bases between them. Here the CDR3 DNA reads TGTGCCAGCAGCCCACGGGACCGATCCCCTCGGGCCAACGTCCTGACTTTC. It translates to CASSPRDRSPRANVLTF. Supplemented by reference TRBV7-2 and TRBJ2-6, the full variable domain reads GAGVSQSPSNKVTEKGKDVELRCDPISGHTALYWYRQSLGQGLEFLIYFQGNSAPDKSGLPSDRFSAERTGGSVSTLTIQRTQQEDSAVYLCASSPRDRSPRANVLTFGAGSRLTVL.